Following are 32 T cell receptor beta chains from one sample sequenced in a study of Graves' ophthalmopathy and Graves' hyperthyroidism. Using RNA transcripts, the TCR beta CDR3 regions were amplified. Second-round multiplex PCR came after a first-round RT-PCR that employed HTBI primers. TCRdb reanalysed the multiplex PCR reads using MiXCR and keeps one entry per CDR3 protein. The sample has roughly 480,000 distinct CDR3 sequences, around an eighth seen once. The specimen was blood. The origin of the receptors is a woman in her 30s with Graves' ophthalmopathy.

This clonotype appeared many times. V is TRBV7-2 and J is TRBJ2-7; 12 nucleotides align to TRBD2. Germline lookup yields CDR1 SGHTA and CDR2 FQGNSA. V gave up 6 bases and J gave up 3 bases; unmatched junction bases: 6. The CDR3 is 15 amino acids. CDR3 protein: CASRKGTSGYYEQYF. DNA of the CDR3: TGTGCCAGCAGAAAGGGGACTAGCGGGTACTACGAGCAGTACTTC.

This clonotype was observed many times. The chain is built from TRBV6-5 and TRBJ2-2, with 10 bases aligning to TRBD2. V shed 2 bases and J 3 bases; nucleotides not matched to a gene: 12. Germline lookup yields CDR1 MNHEY and CDR2 SVGAGI. The CDR3 has 19 amino acids. The DNA for the CDR3 is TGTGCCAGCAGTTACGGGCCTAGCGGGAGATTCTCGGACACCGGGGAGCTGTTTTTT. Amino acids: CASSYGPSGRFSDTGELFF.

This clonotype was counted at least ten times. This chain connects TRBV27 to TRBJ1-1, with 7 nucleotides matching TRBD1. This CDR3 is built from 15 residues. From germline, CDR1 is MNHEY and CDR2 SMNVEV (reference sequence). Losses at the gene ends were 5 bases for V and 0 bases for J; bases not matched to a gene: 6. In DNA form, the CDR3 reads TGTGCCAGCAGTACCTACAGGGGTATGAACACTGAAGCTTTCTTT. Amino acids: CASSTYRGMNTEAFF.

This clonotype appeared many times. V and J are TRBV28 and TRBJ1-5; D is unresolved. Germline CDR1 reads MDHEN; CDR2 reads SYDVKM. The CDR3 totals 13 residues. V was clipped by 2 bases and J by 11 bases, with 13 bases between them. In nucleotides, the CDR3 is TGTGCCAGCAGTTTAGGTCGGCTGGGAGCCCAGCATTTT. The encoded protein is CASSLGRLGAQHF.

CDR3 in DNA: TGTGCCAGCAACGTCCTGGGACTAGCGATAAACACCGGGGAGCTGTTTTTT. It specifies CASNVLGLAINTGELFF. J is TRBJ2-2 and V is TRBV9; TRBD2 matches 10 bases. V lost 6 bases, J lost 2 bases, and 10 bases stayed unmatched. In germline, CDR1 is SGDLS, CDR2 YYNGEE. The length of the CDR3 is 17 residues. The full variable domain, its missing parts supplied by reference TRBV9 and TRBJ2-2, is DSGVTQTPKHLITATGQRVTLRCSPRSGDLSVYWYQQSLDQGLQFLIQYYNGEERAKGNILERFSAQQFPDLHSELNLSSLELGDSALYFCASNVLGLAINTGELFFGEGSRLTVL.

This clonotype was seen many times. This chain links TRBV28 with TRBJ1-2, with 10 nucleotides matching TRBD1. Trimming removed 6 bases from V and 3 bases from J; junction bases left unmatched: 4. The CDR3 totals 14 residues. The V gene's germline CDR1 is MDHEN and CDR2 SYDVKM. This CDR3 reads CASRGTGDHYGYTF. Here the CDR3 DNA reads TGTGCCAGCAGGGGGACAGGGGATCACTATGGCTACACCTTC.

The chain has TRBV7-3 and TRBJ1-1; the D gene is possibly TRBD1 (6 bases). CDR3 length equals 13 residues. Germline V gene data show CDR1 as SGHTA and CDR2 as FQGTGA. Trimming left V 2 bases short and J 6 bases short, with 10 bases between. The CDR3 coding sequence is TGTGCCAGCAGCTTACAGGGGAGATCTGAAGCTTTCTTT. Protein: CASSLQGRSEAFF.

This clonotype was counted ten times or more. The chain joins TRBV7-8 to TRBJ2-7, with 13 bases identical to TRBD2. The germline CDR1 and CDR2 sequences are SGHVS and FQNEAQ. The CDR3 contains 17 residues. V lost 1 base, J lost 2 bases, and 5 bases stayed unmatched. CDR3 coding DNA: TGTGCCAGCAGCTTAGGAGGGACTAGCGGGGTCCCCTACGAGCAGTACTTC. Translated, it gives CASSLGGTSGVPYEQYF.

In its sample, this clonotype was seen a few times. The gene calls are TRBV27 and TRBJ1-5, with D unresolved. The germline gives CDR1 MNHEY, CDR2 SMNVEV (reference sequence). The length of the CDR3 is 13 residues. Trimming took off 6 bases at V and 3 bases at J, with 9 bases between the two ends. This CDR3 reads CASSPQANQPQHF. CDR3 DNA: TGTGCCAGCAGCCCCCAGGCCAATCAGCCCCAGCATTTT.

The table lists this clonotype with many counts. The chain's CDR3 is CASSFGTANEQYF. The CDR3 bases are TGTGCCAGCAGTTTTGGGACAGCCAACGAGCAGTACTTC. This chain connects TRBV12-3 or TRBV12-4 to TRBJ2-7; 7 positions agree with TRBD1. CDR3 length equals 13 residues. Trimming removed 3 bases from V and 5 bases from J; junction bases left unmatched: 4.

DNA for the CDR3: TGTGCCAGCAGTCCGTCGAAGGGGGCGAACGGGCCCCAGCATTTT. This codes for CASSPSKGANGPQHF. The rearrangement links TRBV12-3 or TRBV12-4 to TRBJ1-5, with TRBD1 matching 7 bases. Germline trimming cut 5 bases from V and 9 bases from J; bases unmatched to any gene: 13. This CDR3 comprises 15 residues.

This clonotype was counted at least ten times. The chain recombines TRBV30 with TRBJ2-7, with 7 bases that match TRBD2. The CDR3 contains 13 residues. Looked up from germline, CDR1 is GTSNPN and CDR2 is SVGIG (reference sequence). Losses at the gene ends were 0 bases for V and 2 bases for J; bases not matched to a gene: 1. The CDR3 DNA reads as TGTGCCTGGAGTGTTGCGGGGGCCTACGAGCAGTACTTC. This codes for CAWSVAGAYEQYF.

This clonotype was detected ten times or more. The chain couples TRBV5-1 to TRBJ2-4, with 10 bases lining up with TRBD2. The CDR3 sequence is 16 residues long. Germline V gives CDR1 SGHRS, CDR2 YFSETQ. Losses at the gene ends were 1 base for V and 6 bases for J; bases not matched to a gene: 7. The CDR3 protein is CASSLKAAGGPNIQYF. CDR3 sequence (DNA): TGCGCCAGCAGCTTGAAGGCAGCGGGGGGGCCAAACATTCAGTACTTC.

This clonotype was observed many times. The chain uses TRBV5-1 and TRBJ2-2; the D gene could be TRBD1 or TRBD2 (5 bases each). CDR1 SGHRS and CDR2 YFSETQ come from the germline V gene. V was shortened by 4 bases and J by 0 bases, with 10 bases between the two germline ends. CDR3 length: 15 amino acids. Here the CDR3 reads CASSGDASNTGELFF. Written as DNA, the CDR3 is TGCGCCAGCAGCGGGGACGCCTCGAACACCGGGGAGCTGTTTTTT.

The chain uses TRBV11-1 and TRBJ2-5; D not resolved. Trimming removed 4 bases from V and 1 base from J, with 19 bases in between. There are 17 residues in the CDR3. Germline V lookup: CDR1 SGHAT, CDR2 FQDESV (reference sequence). CDR3 sequence: CASSSPPLGRPQETQYF. DNA for the CDR3: TGTGCCAGCAGCTCCCCACCTCTGGGCCGACCCCAAGAGACCCAGTACTTC. Supplemented by reference TRBV11-1 and TRBJ2-5, the full variable domain reads EAEVAQSPRYKITEKSQAVAFWCDPISGHATLYWYRQILGQGPELLVQFQDESVVDDSQLPKDRFSAERLKGVDSTLKIQPAELGDSAMYLCASSSPPLGRPQETQYFGPGTRLLVL.

The CDR3 region is CASSLSPGQGSLPSQPQHF. The CDR3 region has the DNA TGTGCCAGCAGTTTATCCCCCGGACAGGGGAGTCTTCCAAGTCAGCCCCAGCATTTT. The chain employs TRBV28 and TRBJ1-5, with 9 bases that match TRBD1. The germline CDR1 and CDR2 sequences are MDHEN and SYDVKM. V was clipped by 1 base and J by 6 bases; unmatched bases: 16. The CDR3 has 19 amino acids.

This rearrangement joins TRBV12-3 or TRBV12-4 to TRBJ2-7, with D tentatively TRBD2 (6 bases). The CDR3 runs 15 residues. Trimming took 5 bases from V and 6 from J, leaving 20 bases between them. CDR3 loop: CASSDPGLATPEQYF. The DNA for the CDR3 is TGTGCCAGCAGTGATCCGGGACTGGCAACACCCGAGCAGTACTTC.

This clonotype has ten or more counts. The genes are TRBV7-2 and TRBJ1-2; the match to TRBD1 covers 8 bases. V lost 8 bases to trimming and J lost 5 bases; unmatched junction nucleotides: 13. This CDR3 is built from 15 residues. The germline CDR1 and CDR2 sequences are SGHTA and FQGNSA. The CDR3 DNA is TGTGCCAGCGGTGGCGCTACAGGGGGAAGATATGGCTACACCTTC. It specifies CASGGATGGRYGYTF. Looking up the rest from reference TRBV7-2 and TRBJ1-2 gives the full variable domain: GAGVSQSPSNKVTEKGKDVELRCDPISGHTALYWYRQSLGQGLEFLIYFQGNSAPDKSGLPSDRFSAERTGGSVSTLTIQRTQQEDSAVYLCASGGATGGRYGYTFGSGTRLTVV.

The sample holds many counts of this clonotype. The chain joins TRBV29-1 to TRBJ1-1, with 7 bases matching TRBD1. Germline assignment: CDR1 SQVTM and CDR2 ANQGSEA. The length of the CDR3 is 12 residues. V dropped 6 bases and J dropped 4; count of bases not matched to a gene: 5. CDR3 bases: TGCAGCGTGGCAGGGGGTGGCACTGAAGCTTTCTTT. Translation gives CSVAGGGTEAFF.

The chain combines TRBV19 with TRBJ2-5; the D gene could be TRBD1 or TRBD2 (6 bases each). The V gene's germline CDR1 is LNHDA and CDR2 SQIVND (reference sequence). Trimming removed 6 bases at V and 7 bases at J, with 18 bases between. This CDR3 spans 14 amino acids. DNA for the CDR3: TGTGCCAGTAGCCCTGAGGGGGGTCCTGGGACCCAGTACTTC. This encodes CASSPEGGPGTQYF.

This clonotype was seen at least ten times. The chain uses TRBV12-3 or TRBV12-4 and TRBJ1-1; the D is unclear. This CDR3 is 15 amino acids long. V lost 3 bases to trimming and J lost 8 bases, with 19 bases between them. The CDR3 sequence: CASSFGVGGPGEAFF. In nucleotides, the CDR3 is TGTGCCAGCAGTTTCGGTGTGGGAGGCCCTGGAGAAGCTTTCTTT.

Comments on this clonotype: An end of the junction does not agree with germline; a read error may underlie this. J is TRBJ1-1 and V is TRBV20-1; D not resolved. CDR3 length: 11 residues. Germline V gene sequence: CDR1 DFQATT, CDR2 SNEGSKA (reference sequence). CDR3 coding DNA: TGCAGTGCTAGCGGCCTTACTGAAGCTGTCTTT. It is translated as CSASGLTEAVF.

Comments on this clonotype: This sequence may be a read error, since a much larger clone differs from it by one base. The CDR3: CASSFDPGVGETQYF. The CDR3 DNA reads TGTGCCAGCAGTTTTGATCCAGGGGTCGGGGAGACCCAGTACTTC. The gene calls are TRBV12-3 or TRBV12-4 and TRBJ2-5; D possibly corresponds to TRBD1 (6 bases). The CDR3 consists of 15 residues. V was pared by 3 bases and J by 5 bases, with 16 bases between.

The CDR3 DNA follows: TGTGCCACCGGGGGACAGGGGGTGGTCACCGGGGAGCTGTTTTTT. It is translated as CATGGQGVVTGELFF. The V call is TRBV24-1, the J call TRBJ2-2; 11 nucleotides match TRBD1. CDR3 length equals 15 residues. After removal of 9 bases from V and 4 bases from J, the junction contained 6 bases not matched to a gene. Germline CDR1 KGHDR, CDR2 SFDVKD.

Many counts were recorded for this clonotype. This chain joins TRBV4-1 and TRBJ2-5, with a weak D call TRBD1 (5 bases). The CDR3 is made up of 17 amino acids. CDR1 is MGHRA and CDR2 is YSYEKL in the germline V gene. V lost 1 base and J lost 3, with 18 bases in between. The CDR3: CASSQARASPVEETQYF. CDR3 in DNA: TGCGCCAGCAGCCAAGCCAGGGCATCCCCAGTCGAAGAGACCCAGTACTTC.

The table lists this clonotype with many counts. The genes are TRBV28 and TRBJ2-5; D might be TRBD1 or TRBD2, each matching 5 bases. The germline V gene encodes CDR1 MDHEN and CDR2 SYDVKM. The CDR3 has 17 residues. The V gene lost 6 bases and the J gene lost 5 bases, with 25 bases spanning the gap. The CDR3 DNA sequence: TGTGCCAGCAGCGTAGGGACCAGGGTAGCGTCTTTTGAGACCCAGTACTTC. Translated, it gives CASSVGTRVASFETQYF.

This clonotype showed up just a few times. This chain connects TRBV7-3 to TRBJ2-2, with D perhaps TRBD2 (6 bases). The CDR3 consists of 15 residues. The V gene lost 4 bases and the J gene lost 7 bases, with 16 bases spanning the gap. The V gene's germline CDR1 is SGHTA and CDR2 FQGTGA. The CDR3 DNA reads as TGTGCCAGCAGCTCTTCCCGGGAGAGAGACGGGGAGCTGTTTTTT. Protein sequence: CASSSSRERDGELFF.

This CDR3 is CASASLEWKAHSPLHF. CDR3 bases: TGTGCCAGCGCGAGTCTGGAATGGAAGGCTCATTCACCCCTCCACTTT. V gene TRBV28 combines with J gene TRBJ1-6, with no clear D. V was trimmed by 8 bases and J by 8 bases, leaving 22 bases between them. The CDR3 spans 16 residues. Germline loops: CDR1 MDHEN, CDR2 SYDVKM.

V and J are TRBV24-1 and TRBJ2-7; D not certain. The CDR3 loop spans 13 amino acids. Trimming took 3 bases from V and 1 from J, leaving 6 bases between them. The germline CDR1 and CDR2 sequences are KGHDR and SFDVKD. The CDR3 DNA is TGTGCCACCAGTGATCCACAATCCTACGAGCAGTACTTC. Its translation: CATSDPQSYEQYF.

The chain uses TRBV12-3 or TRBV12-4 and TRBJ2-7, with 7 bases fitting TRBD1. The CDR3 is 14 residues long. V dropped 5 bases and J dropped 5; count of bases not matched to a gene: 9. This CDR3 reads CASSRTGDWDEQYF. CDR3 nucleotides: TGTGCCAGCAGTCGTACAGGGGATTGGGACGAGCAGTACTTC.

In its sample, this clonotype was seen many times. This chain uses TRBV25-1 with TRBJ2-5, with D possibly TRBD1 on 5 matching bases. V was trimmed by 5 bases and J by 0 bases, leaving 7 bases between them. The CDR3 totals 13 residues. Germline CDR1 and CDR2: MGHDK and SYGVNS. CDR3 coding DNA: TGTGCCAGCAGTCCGGACAACCAAGAGACCCAGTACTTC. It yields the protein CASSPDNQETQYF.

In this sample, this clonotype turned up a few times. The CDR3 here is CAWSVTGRETQYF. For the CDR3, the DNA is TGTGCCTGGAGTGTGACAGGGAGAGAGACCCAGTACTTC. The chain joins TRBV30 to TRBJ2-5; 7 nucleotides line up with TRBD1. Germline CDR1 reads GTSNPN; CDR2 reads SVGIG (reference sequence). This CDR3 has 13 residues. The J segment lost 4 bases and the V segment lost 0 bases, leaving 2 bases of the junction unmatched.